This T cell receptor beta chain was found in a study of blood T cell repertoires in COVID-19. Turning to the study itself: Acute-phase and convalescent COVID-19 samples originated in the United States, Italy and Spain. T cells, B-cell-depleted T cells, or PBMCs supplied cDNA or gDNA.

Sequencing was performed with immunoSEQ multiplex PCR; in TCRdb, only in-frame clones are kept and a portion is missing. Altogether 200,000 to 250,000 clones are present, roughly 85% being singletons, with the ten largest covering more than 0.75%. The CDR3 has 16 amino acids. Germline V gives CDR1 MNHNS, CDR2 SASEGT. Trimming left V 0 bases short and J 0 bases short, with 9 bases between. The chain is built from TRBV6-1 and TRBJ1-5; possibly TRBD1 for D (5 bases). This TCR was sampled from a man aged 35-49 years with acute or convalescent COVID-19. Specimen: peripheral blood. CDR3 sequence: CASSEAQDSSNQPQHF. In DNA, the CDR3 is TGTGCCAGCAGTGAAGCCCAAGACAGTAGCAATCAGCCCCAGCATTTT.